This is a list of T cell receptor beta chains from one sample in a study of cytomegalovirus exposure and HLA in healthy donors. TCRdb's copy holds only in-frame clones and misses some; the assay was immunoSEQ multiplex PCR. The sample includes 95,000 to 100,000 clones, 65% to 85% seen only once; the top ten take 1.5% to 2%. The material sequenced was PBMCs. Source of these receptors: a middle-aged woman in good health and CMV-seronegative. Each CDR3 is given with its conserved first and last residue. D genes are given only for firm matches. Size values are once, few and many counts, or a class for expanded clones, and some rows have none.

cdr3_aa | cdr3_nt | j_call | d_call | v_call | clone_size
CASSPPTGVFEQYF | TGTGCCAGCAGCCCCCCGACAGGGGTGTTCGAGCAGTACTTC | TRBJ2-7 | TRBD1 | TRBV13 | NA
CAWSGQGRDYGYTF | TGTGCCTGGAGTGGACAGGGCCGCGACTATGGCTACACCTTC | TRBJ1-2 | TRBD1 | TRBV30 | NA
CASSVGAGVSNEQFF | TGTGCCAGCAGCGTAGGAGCGGGAGTCAGCAATGAGCAGTTCTTC | TRBJ2-1 | TRBD2 | TRBV9 | NA
CASSDYRGPGELFF | TGTGCCAGCAGCGACTACAGGGGTCCCGGGGAGCTGTTTTTT | TRBJ2-2 | TRBD1 | TRBV7-9 | NA
CASSLPLGLPEEDTQYF | TGTGCCAGCAGTTTACCCTTAGGACTCCCCGAGGAAGATACGCAGTATTTT | TRBJ2-3 | NA | TRBV28 | NA
CAWSVQGPYTGELFF | TGTGCCTGGAGTGTACAGGGGCCGTACACCGGGGAGCTGTTTTTT | TRBJ2-2 | TRBD1 | TRBV30 | NA
CASSLGISSYEQYF | TGTGCCAGCAGTTTGGGCATCTCCTCCTACGAGCAGTACTTC | TRBJ2-7 | NA | TRBV27 | NA
CASSLIPDSGNTIYF | TGTGCCAGCAGCTTAATCCCAGACTCTGGAAACACCATATATTTT | TRBJ1-3 | NA | TRBV7-2 | few
CASSLVNWPGGTDTQYF | TGTGCCAGCAGCTTAGTAAATTGGCCAGGGGGCACAGATACGCAGTATTTT | TRBJ2-3 | NA | TRBV7-9 | NA
CASSPGQANTEAFF | TGTGCCAGCAGCCCGGGACAGGCGAACACTGAAGCTTTCTTT | TRBJ1-1 | TRBD1 | TRBV2 | NA
CATSRELAGVYEQYF | TGTGCCACTAGCAGAGAACTAGCGGGGGTGTACGAGCAGTACTTC | TRBJ2-7 | TRBD2 | TRBV15 | NA
CASSPGRIYEQYF | TGTGCCAGCAGCCCCGGGAGAATATACGAGCAGTACTTC | TRBJ2-7 | NA | TRBV7-6 | few
CASSLFPDPFPTDTQYF | TGTGCCAGCAGTTTATTCCCAGATCCCTTTCCCACAGATACGCAGTATTTT | TRBJ2-3 | NA | TRBV27 | NA
CASSVSGAGETQYF | TGTGCCAGCAGCGTTTCAGGGGCGGGAGAGACCCAGTACTTC | TRBJ2-5 | NA | TRBV9 | NA
CASSLVGRVSYEQYF | TGTGCCAGCAGCTTAGTCGGGAGGGTCTCCTACGAGCAGTACTTC | TRBJ2-7 | TRBD2 | TRBV11-2 | NA
CASSLGTTVNSPLHF | TGTGCCAGCAGCTTAGGTACGACAGTTAATTCACCCCTCCACTTT | TRBJ1-6 | NA | TRBV7-2 | NA
CASSMKGRSNQPQHF | TGTGCCAGTAGTATGAAAGGGAGAAGCAATCAGCCCCAGCATTTT | TRBJ1-5 | NA | TRBV19 | NA
CSVVEGGNTEAFF | TGCAGCGTTGTAGAGGGAGGGAACACTGAAGCTTTCTTT | TRBJ1-1 | NA | TRBV29-1 | NA
CSSSLPWTSDFTDTQYF | TGTTCCAGCAGCTTACCGTGGACTAGCGATTTCACAGATACGCAGTATTTT | TRBJ2-3 | TRBD2 | TRBV7-9 | NA
CASSRGLYGYTF | TGTGCCAGCAGCCGTGGACTCTATGGCTACACCTTC | TRBJ1-2 | NA | TRBV28 | few
CASSAPGVGTGELFF | TGTGCCAGCAGTGCTCCGGGAGTGGGCACCGGGGAGCTGTTTTTT | TRBJ2-2 | NA | TRBV25-1 | NA
CASTSLPPGGPSGNTIYF | TGTGCCAGCACCTCACTTCCCCCGGGGGGCCCCTCTGGAAACACCATATATTTT | TRBJ1-3 | NA | TRBV7-2 | NA
CASSVGGRADSEQFF | TGTGCCAGCAGCGTAGGCGGGAGGGCCGATAGTGAGCAGTTCTTC | TRBJ2-1 | TRBD2 | TRBV9 | NA
CASSFPTDSPNYGYTF | TGTGCCAGCAGCTTTCCGACGGACAGCCCTAACTATGGCTACACCTTC | TRBJ1-2 | NA | TRBV7-2 | NA
CASSPRGGRQETQYF | TGTGCCAGCAGCCCTCGGGGAGGGCGACAAGAGACCCAGTACTTC | TRBJ2-5 | TRBD2 | TRBV4-2 | NA
CASSRGVNEQYF | TGTGCCAGCAGCAGGGGTGTGAACGAGCAGTACTTC | TRBJ2-7 | NA | TRBV6-4 | once
CASSAGPSGYNEQFF | TGTGCCAGCAGCGCAGGCCCTAGCGGGTACAATGAGCAGTTCTTC | TRBJ2-1 | TRBD2 | TRBV7-2 | NA
CASSSLRGAGEEAEQFF | TGTGCCAGTAGTTCCCTGAGGGGAGCGGGAGAAGAGGCTGAGCAGTTCTTC | TRBJ2-1 | TRBD2 | TRBV19 | NA
CASGLVLRDNSGNTIYF | TGTGCTAGTGGTTTGGTTCTCCGGGACAACTCTGGAAACACCATATATTTT | TRBJ1-3 | NA | TRBV12-5 | NA
CSSSPPGVGNTIYF | TGTTCCAGCAGCCCGCCCGGGGTTGGAAACACCATATATTTT | TRBJ1-3 | NA | TRBV7-9 | NA
CASSLAIRGGLAYEQYF | TGTGCCAGCAGCTTAGCTATCCGGGGGGGACTAGCTTACGAGCAGTACTTC | TRBJ2-7 | TRBD2 | TRBV7-6 | NA
CASQTGGEWETQYF | TGCGCCAGCCAGACAGGGGGCGAATGGGAGACCCAGTACTTC | TRBJ2-5 | TRBD1 | TRBV10-2 | NA
CASSLIRVRGGTGELFF | TGTGCCAGCAGCTTAATTAGGGTCAGGGGTGGCACCGGGGAGCTGTTTTTT | TRBJ2-2 | NA | TRBV7-8 | NA
CAWSVLGGNTEAFF | TGTGCCTGGAGTGTACTGGGGGGAAACACTGAAGCTTTCTTT | TRBJ1-1 | NA | TRBV30 | NA
CASSQGASGYYEQYF | TGTGCCAGCAGCCAGGGGGCTAGCGGTTACTACGAGCAGTACTTC | TRBJ2-7 | NA | TRBV14 | NA
CAWSVTGEKLFF | TGTGCCTGGAGTGTAACAGGAGAAAAACTGTTTTTT | TRBJ1-4 | NA | TRBV30 | NA
CAGSKRGTIETQYF | TGTGCCGGCAGCAAACGGGGGACGATAGAGACCCAGTACTTC | TRBJ2-5 | NA | TRBV11-3 | NA
CASSLFRDRGSNEQFF | TGTGCCAGCAGTTTATTTCGGGACAGGGGAAGCAATGAGCAGTTCTTC | TRBJ2-1 | TRBD1 | TRBV27 | NA
CSVEWTGAYGYTF | TGCAGCGTTGAGTGGACAGGGGCCTATGGCTACACCTTC | TRBJ1-2 | TRBD1 | TRBV29-1 | NA
CASSISLARTDTQYF | TGTGCCAGTAGTATAAGCCTAGCCCGCACAGATACGCAGTATTTT | TRBJ2-3 | NA | TRBV19 | NA
CAWNFAGGNQPQHF | TGTGCCTGGAATTTCGCAGGGGGCAATCAGCCCCAGCATTTT | TRBJ1-5 | NA | TRBV30 | NA
CASSLVAGGPNEQFF | TGTGCCAGCAGTCTGGTAGCGGGAGGTCCGAATGAGCAGTTCTTC | TRBJ2-1 | TRBD2 | TRBV27 | NA
CASSWGLAGAGYEQYF | TGTGCCAGCAGTTGGGGACTAGCGGGAGCTGGGTACGAGCAGTACTTC | TRBJ2-7 | TRBD2 | TRBV28 | NA
CASSESGGPGTQYF | TGCGCCAGCAGTGAGTCGGGAGGGCCGGGGACCCAGTACTTC | TRBJ2-5 | TRBD2 | TRBV10-1 | NA
CASSQRVTGGTDTQYF | TGTGCCAGCAGCCAAAGGGTGACAGGGGGCACAGATACGCAGTATTTT | TRBJ2-3 | TRBD1 | TRBV7-3 | NA
CASGELQGSNEQYF | TGCGCCAGCGGGGAGCTACAGGGGTCCAACGAGCAGTACTTC | TRBJ2-7 | TRBD1 | TRBV10-1 | NA
CASSSPGQGSSTDTQYF | TGTGCCAGCAGTTCCCCAGGACAGGGAAGTAGCACAGATACGCAGTATTTT | TRBJ2-3 | TRBD1 | TRBV28 | NA
CSARDEMGYTF | TGCAGTGCTAGAGACGAGATGGGCTACACCTTC | TRBJ1-2 | NA | TRBV20-1 | NA